The 9 T cell receptor beta chains below come from one sample, sequenced in a study of Ad26.COV2.S vaccination and SARS-CoV-2 variants. Clones were read by immunoSEQ multiplex PCR, and TCRdb kept only the in-frame ones, dropping some. This repertoire shows about 320,000 clones, 85% to 90% found once; its top ten account for 1.5% to 2%. Treatment: over 15 received Ad26.COV2.S at low or high dose, single or two shots; 5 received placebo; per-sample allocation not given. Collection of the samples took place on day 63 after the first injection of vaccine or placebo. The sequences come from peripheral blood, collected in a trial of Ad26.COV2.S vaccine versus placebo. These receptor sequences come from a person aged 18-60 years who received the Ad26.COV2.S COVID-19 vaccine or a placebo.

As for this clone: Other DNA sequences in the same sample also yield this CDR3. The chain employs TRBV9 and TRBJ1-5; weak D call: TRBD1 (5 bases). The CDR3 runs to 15 residues. V was trimmed by 0 bases and J by 0 bases, leaving 7 bases between them. The germline V gene encodes CDR1 SGDLS and CDR2 YYNGEE. The CDR3 DNA reads TGTGCCAGCAGCGTAGGGGGGTATAGCAATCAGCCCCAGCATTTT. This codes for CASSVGGYSNQPQHF.

The chain recombines TRBV5-4 with TRBJ1-3; TRBD1 matches 8 bases. Trimming cost V 3 bases and J 4 bases; bases outside gene matches: 6. The CDR3 loop spans 15 amino acids. The germline V gene encodes CDR1 SGHNT and CDR2 YYREEE (reference sequence). The CDR3 reads CASSWTGQVGNTIYF. The CDR3 region has the DNA TGTGCCAGCAGCTGGACAGGGCAAGTGGGAAACACCATATATTTT.

This chain uses TRBV5-1 with TRBJ1-2; TRBD1 is a possible D gene (6 bases). V was pared by 0 bases and J by 6 bases, with 15 bases between. There are 15 residues in the CDR3. Germline V gives CDR1 SGHRS, CDR2 YFSETQ. CDR3 sequence reads: CASSLGDFSGDGYTF. The CDR3 region has the DNA TGCGCCAGCAGCTTGGGCGATTTTTCAGGGGATGGCTACACCTTC.

The gene calls are TRBV6-2 or TRBV6-3 and TRBJ1-1; a possible D gene is TRBD1 (6 bases). Trimming removed 4 bases from V and 0 bases from J, with 12 bases in between. Germline V CDR1 and CDR2: MNHEY, SVGEGT. The CDR3 totals 15 residues. DNA of the CDR3: TGTGCCAGCAGTTTCCGGGACACCTTGAACACTGAAGCTTTCTTT. Encoded protein: CASSFRDTLNTEAFF.

As regards this clone: The junction departs from germline at one end; a sequencing error may be responsible. The V gene is TRBV2, the J gene TRBJ1-2; 9 nucleotides align to TRBD1. CDR1 and CDR2 from the germline V gene are SNHLY and FYNNEI. CDR3 length: 15 residues. CDR3 amino acids: CASSRTGVLGSGCTF. The CDR3 DNA follows: TGTGCCAGCAGTCGGACAGGGGTCCTCGGGAGTGGCTGCACCTTC. Full variable domain (remainder filled in from reference TRBV2 and TRBJ1-2): EPEVTQTPSHQVTQMGQEVILRCVPISNHLYFYWYRQILGQKVEFLVSFYNNEISEKSEIFDDQFSVERPDGSNFTLKIRSTKLEDSAMYFCASSRTGVLGSGCTFGSGTRLTVV.

The chain is built from TRBV18 and TRBJ2-7; D perhaps matches TRBD1 (6 bases). The germline V and J ends were trimmed by 8 bases and 5 bases, with 19 bases remaining between them. Germline V gene lookup returns CDR1 KGHSH and CDR2 LQKENI. The CDR3 consists of 14 residues. The CDR3 DNA is TGTGCCAGCCAACCAGGGGCCTTGAGGAACGAGCAGTACTTC. Protein product: CASQPGALRNEQYF.

The V and J genes are TRBV7-2 and TRBJ1-5, with D uncertain. The CDR3 loop spans 14 amino acids. CDR1 is SGHTA and CDR2 is FQGNSA in the germline V gene. Trimming removed 5 bases from V and 4 bases from J, with 12 bases in between. CDR3 loop: CASSPVGRNQPQHF. As DNA, the CDR3 is TGTGCCAGCAGCCCCGTCGGGCGGAATCAGCCCCAGCATTTT.

The chain joins TRBV18 to TRBJ2-5; D not resolved. V was trimmed by 4 bases and J by 5 bases, leaving 11 bases between them. This CDR3 spans 13 amino acids. The germline gives CDR1 KGHSH, CDR2 LQKENI. This CDR3 is CASSQGTQETQYF. CDR3 DNA sequence: TGTGCCAGCTCACAGGGAACCCAGGAGACCCAGTACTTC.

The CDR3 is CASSSPRAGGPDNEQFF. Here the CDR3 DNA reads TGTGCCAGCAGCTCCCCACGTGCGGGGGGGCCGGACAATGAGCAGTTCTTC. The chain recombines TRBV7-2 with TRBJ2-1, with 9 positions matching TRBD2. Germline V gene lookup returns CDR1 SGHTA and CDR2 FQGNSA. The junction had 12 bases not matched to a gene; V was cut back by 4 bases and J by 5 bases. The CDR3 has 17 residues.